Listed here are 2 T cell receptor beta chains from one sample, sequenced in a study of T cells in Graves' hyperthyroidism and ophthalmopathy. Amplified TCR beta CDR3 regions derived from RNA transcripts. The TCR CDR3 first-round RT-PCR relied on the HTBI primer set. TCRdb recomputed calls from the multiplex PCR reads with MiXCR, one row per CDR3 protein. The table records 550,000 to 650,000 distinct CDR3 sequences, 14% of them present only once. The sample comprised blood. The origin of the receptors is a woman between 40 and 55 years old with Graves' hyperthyroidism.

This clonotype was counted at least ten times. The chain links TRBV7-3 to TRBJ2-5; D possibly corresponds to TRBD1 (5 bases). Germline CDR1 is SGHTA and CDR2 is FQGTGA. The length of the CDR3 is 15 residues. Trimming took off 2 bases at V and 5 bases at J, with 15 bases between the two ends. CDR3 protein: CASSLGVGHGETQYF. The CDR3, as DNA: TGTGCCAGCAGCTTAGGGGTGGGGCACGGCGAGACCCAGTACTTC. Looking up the rest from reference TRBV7-3 and TRBJ2-5 gives the full variable domain: GAGVSQTPSNKVTEKGKYVELRCDPISGHTALYWYRQSLGQGPEFLIYFQGTGAADDSGLPNDRFFAVRPEGSVSTLKIQRTERGDSAVYLCASSLGVGHGETQYFGPGTRLLVL.

This clonotype was seen more than once but under ten times. The genes are TRBV5-4 and TRBJ2-7; TRBD1 agrees at 8 bases. V lost 4 bases to trimming and J lost 7 bases; unmatched junction nucleotides: 13. CDR3 length: 15 residues. Germline CDR1 is SGHNT and CDR2 is YYREEE (reference sequence). CDR3 residues: CASSPDGQGAHEQYF. The CDR3 DNA follows: TGTGCCAGCAGCCCGGACGGGCAGGGGGCACATGAGCAGTACTTC.